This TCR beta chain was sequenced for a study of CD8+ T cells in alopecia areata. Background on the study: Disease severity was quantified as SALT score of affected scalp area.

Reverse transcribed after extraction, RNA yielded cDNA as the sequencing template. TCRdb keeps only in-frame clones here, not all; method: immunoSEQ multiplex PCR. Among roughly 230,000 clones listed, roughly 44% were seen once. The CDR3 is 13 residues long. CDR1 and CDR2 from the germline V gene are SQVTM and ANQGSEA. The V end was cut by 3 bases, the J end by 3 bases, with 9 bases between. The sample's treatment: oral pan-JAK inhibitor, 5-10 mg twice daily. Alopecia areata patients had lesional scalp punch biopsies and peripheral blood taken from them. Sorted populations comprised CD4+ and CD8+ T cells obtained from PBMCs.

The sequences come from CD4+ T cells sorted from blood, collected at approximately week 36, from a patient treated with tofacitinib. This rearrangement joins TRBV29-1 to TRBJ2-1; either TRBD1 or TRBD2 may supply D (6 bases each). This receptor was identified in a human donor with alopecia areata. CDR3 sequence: CSVERGVYNEQFF. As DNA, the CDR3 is TGCAGCGTTGAGAGGGGGGTCTACAATGAGCAGTTCTTC.